The 6 T cell receptor beta chains given below trace back to one sample, sequenced in a study of cytomegalovirus exposure and HLA in healthy donors. The PCR had 60 Vbeta and 13 Jbeta primers. Data came from immunoSEQ multiplex PCR; TCRdb stores just in-frame clones and leaves some out. The sample consists of roughly 130,000 clones, about two thirds of them appearing once. The specimen was PBMCs. These receptors were taken from a human donor in good health.

This clone was recorded once. The chain couples TRBV11-1 to TRBJ2-3; 7 positions match TRBD1. Germline CDR1 SGHAT, CDR2 FQDESV (reference sequence). V gave up 4 bases and J gave up 4 bases; unmatched junction bases: 14. The CDR3 contains 17 residues. The CDR3 loop reads CASSSDRVGKLPDTQYF. The CDR3 nucleotides are TGTGCCAGCAGCTCCGACAGGGTTGGAAAGCTCCCAGATACGCAGTATTTT.

This chain uses TRBV30 with TRBJ1-2; 10 nucleotides agree with TRBD1. The germline gives CDR1 GTSNPN, CDR2 SVGIG (reference sequence). There are 13 residues in the CDR3. The V and J ends lost 2 bases and 6 bases, in that order; junction bases with no gene match: 3. The CDR3 loop is CAWSFGTGDGYTF. DNA for the CDR3: TGTGCCTGGAGTTTCGGGACAGGGGATGGCTACACCTTC.

The V and J genes are TRBV6-1 and TRBJ2-5; 11 positions agree with TRBD1. This CDR3 region has 14 residues. Per the germline V gene, CDR1 is MNHNS and CDR2 is SASEGT. J lost 5 bases, V lost 5 bases, and 4 bases had no gene match. CDR3 DNA sequence: TGTGCCAGCAGTACGGGACAGGGGGGGGAGACCCAGTACTTC. Amino acids: CASSTGQGGETQYF.

The rearrangement joins TRBV7-2 to TRBJ2-1; maybe TRBD2 (7 bases). This CDR3 is 17 amino acids long. Trimming took 0 bases from V and 7 from J, leaving 19 bases between them. Germline CDR1 is SGHTA and CDR2 is FQGNSA. The CDR3 DNA sequence: TGTGCCAGCAGCTTAGCAGGGGGGGCCAAAACGAGGAATGAGCAGTTCTTC. Protein sequence: CASSLAGGAKTRNEQFF.

This clone has only one observation. The chain employs TRBV15 and TRBJ2-1; D not resolved. V lost 2 bases to trimming and J lost 9 bases, with 8 bases between them. This CDR3 spans 12 amino acids. Germline loops: CDR1 LNHNV, CDR2 YYDKDF (reference sequence). The CDR3 protein is CATSRSLSEQFF. The CDR3, as DNA: TGTGCCACCAGCAGATCCCTGAGTGAGCAGTTCTTC. Based on the CDR3 plus reference TRBV15 and TRBJ2-1, the full variable domain is DAMVIQNPRYQVTQFGKPVTLSCSQTLNHNVMYWYQQKSSQAPKLLFHYYDKDFNNEADTPDNFQSRRPNTSFCFLDIRSPGLGDTAMYLCATSRSLSEQFFGPGTRLTVL.

Only a few counts were recorded for this clone. V and J are TRBV30 and TRBJ1-6; no reliable D call. Germline-derived CDR1 and CDR2 are GTSNPN and SVGIG (reference sequence). This CDR3 spans 15 amino acids. The V and J ends lost 0 bases and 6 bases respectively, with 12 bases between them. The CDR3 is CAWSVLGQSNSPLHF. CDR3 sequence (DNA): TGTGCCTGGAGTGTACTTGGGCAGAGTAATTCACCCCTCCACTTT.